The present entry profiles one T cell receptor beta chain with its context. Its antigen is unidentified. This record belongs to a study of cytomegalovirus exposure and HLA in healthy donors. Germline V gene sequence: CDR1 SGHTA, CDR2 FQGNSA. The CDR3 length is 15 residues. V lost 6 bases to trimming and J lost 8 bases, with 19 bases between them. The study ran its PCR with 60 Vbeta and 13 Jbeta primers. Some clones are missing from TCRdb's copy, which holds only in-frame ones; the method was immunoSEQ multiplex PCR. The table records some 150,000 clones, just under 85% of them present only once. Overall study findings and caveats: The authors later found HLA-associated TCR beta chains more clonally expanded than equally common others. Immune exposure information available was restricted to CMV serostatus. At a 0.05 false discovery rate, a later analysis found 16,951 TCR beta sequences to be associated with HLA alleles. While the bulk of TCR sequences proved rare, some public TCRs turned up in many donors.

This sequence originates from a woman aged 40 to 50 in good health and CMV-seronegative. The chain joins TRBV7-2 to TRBJ2-2, with a tentative D call TRBD1 (5 bases). Sequencing input: PBMCs. The CDR3 DNA follows: TGTGCCAGCAGTCCAGGGTGGACACATCCGGGGGAGCTGTTTTTT. Its protein product is CASSPGWTHPGELFF.